The present entry profiles one T cell receptor beta chain with its context. As yet, its antigen is unknown. The record originates from a study of shared clonotypes between healthy human individuals. Study-level findings and limits: Sequencing depth was expected to influence donor clonotype sharing.

The CDR3 runs to 16 residues. Losses at the gene ends were 5 bases for V and 0 bases for J; bases not matched to a gene: 4. Per the germline V gene, CDR1 is SNHLY and CDR2 is FYNNEI. Clones were sequenced by immunoSEQ multiplex PCR, and TCRdb holds only the in-frame ones, with some missing. The sample comprises hundreds of thousands of clones, 75% to 80% of which are singletons, and 12% rests with the top ten. The specimen was PBMCs. The V call is TRBV2, the J call TRBJ2-2; 9 nucleotides line up with TRBD1. This sequence originates from a middle-aged woman in good health. Some clones in this sample may be carry-over from other donors' samples. The CDR3 DNA is TGTGCCAGCAGTATCCGACAGGGGGCGAACACCGGGGAGCTGTTTTTT. Translation: CASSIRQGANTGELFF.